This is a list of T cell receptor beta chains from one sample in a study of CD4+ T cells in melanoma. Sequenced by immunoSEQ multiplex PCR; TCRdb stores in-frame clones only, minus some. Among approximately 9,700 clones listed, roughly 78% were seen once. Sequencing used cells from a culture (not recorded whether cultured in vitro). These receptors all stem from a human donor with melanoma. Both conserved end residues are part of each CDR3. A D gene is named only where the DNA matches it firmly. Clone size is given for some rows only: seen once, a few or many times, or a class if the clone is expanded.

>TRBJ1-1|TRBD1|TRBV7-3|.
TGTGCCAGCAGCTTAATTGGGACAGGGACTACTGAAGCTTTCTTT
CASSLIGTGTTEAFF
>TRBJ1-6|.|TRBV5-1|.
TGCGCCAGCAGCTTGGGGGGTTCACCCCTCCACTTT
CASSLGGSPLHF
>TRBJ2-3|.|TRBV5-1|.
TGCGCCAGCAGCTTGAGGGGCACAGATACGCAGTATTTT
CASSLRGTDTQYF
>TRBJ2-6|TRBD1|TRBV6-6|.
TGTGCCAGCAGAGACAGGGAAAGCTCTGGGGCCAACGTCCTGACTTTC
CASRDRESSGANVLTF
>TRBJ1-1|TRBD1|TRBV10-1|.
TGCGCCAGCAGGCCGGGACAGGGGGCTACTGAAGCTTTCTTT
CASRPGQGATEAFF
>TRBJ2-5|TRBD2|TRBV5-4|.
TGTGCCAGCAGAGTAGGCGGGGGGCGCGAGACCCAGTACTTC
CASRVGGGRETQYF
>TRBJ2-1|.|TRBV5-4|.
TGTGCCAGCAGCTTGGCGACAGCGTACAATGAGCAGTTCTTC
CASSLATAYNEQFF
>TRBJ2-5|.|TRBV11-3|.
TGTGCCAGCAGCTTAACAACGAATAAAGAGACCCAGTACTTC
CASSLTTNKETQYF
>TRBJ1-3|TRBD1|TRBV30|.
TGTGCCCTGGGGACAGGGCGCTCTGGAAACACCATATATTTT
CALGTGRSGNTIYF
>TRBJ2-3|TRBD1|TRBV2|.
TGTGCCAGCAGTGCAGGGGGCGCAGATACGCAGTATTTT
CASSAGGADTQYF
>TRBJ1-2|TRBD1|TRBV7-9|few
TGTGCCAGCAGTTTCGGGACAGGGCTTTTAGGCTACACCTTC
CASSFGTGLLGYTF
>TRBJ2-7|.|TRBV4-1|.
TGCGCCAGCAGCCAAGGCCCCCTAGCCTACGAGCAGTACTTC
CASSQGPLAYEQYF
>TRBJ1-5|.|TRBV19|.
TGTGCCAGTAGTGGGGGTCGTTTGGATCAGCCCCAGCATTTT
CASSGGRLDQPQHF
>TRBJ2-5|.|TRBV11-2|.
TGTGCCAGCAGCTTAGGGTACCAAGAGACCCAGTACTTC
CASSLGYQETQYF
>TRBJ2-5|TRBD2|TRBV4-1|once
TGCGCCAGCAGCCAACCTGGACTAGTTGGGACCCAGTACTTC
CASSQPGLVGTQYF
>TRBJ2-3|TRBD2|TRBV7-3|.
TGTGCCAGCAGCGATACGGGGGGACCCACAGATACGCAGTATTTT
CASSDTGGPTDTQYF
>TRBJ1-2|.|TRBV19|few
TGTGCCAGTAGCCCCGATTACAGCTATGGCTACACCTTC
CASSPDYSYGYTF
>TRBJ1-1|TRBD1|TRBV30|once
TGTGCCTGGACCCTACCCGGGACAGTCTACCTGACCCCCGAAGCTTTCTTT
CAWTLPGTVYLTPEAFF
>TRBJ1-1|.|TRBV3-1/TRBV3-2|.
TGTGCCAGCAGCGATTCTAAACAGGGGAACACTGAAGCTTTCTTT
CASSDSKQGNTEAFF
>TRBJ1-2|TRBD1|TRBV5-4|once
TGTGCCAGCACCACATCGCGGGACAGGCTCAATGGCTACACCTTC
CASTTSRDRLNGYTF
>TRBJ1-2|.|TRBV28|.
TGTGCCAGCAGTCCCGGGACATATGGCTACACCTTC
CASSPGTYGYTF
>TRBJ2-1|TRBD2|TRBV5-1|.
TGCGCCAGCAGCGAGCGGGGGGGCGGGTACAATGAGCAGTTCTTC
CASSERGGGYNEQFF
>TRBJ1-6|.|TRBV7-9|.
TGTGCCAGCAGCCAGGACCTGTTTTCACCCCTCCACTTT
CASSQDLFSPLHF
>TRBJ2-2|TRBD1|TRBV15|.
TGTGCCACCAGCAGGCAGCACACATACAGGGGGGACACCGGGGAGCTGTTTTTT
CATSRQHTYRGDTGELFF
>TRBJ2-5|TRBD2|TRBV3-1/TRBV3-2|.
TGTGCCAGCAGCCGACTAGCGGGGGCGTTTATGGTTCAGGAGACCCAGTACTTC
CASSRLAGAFMVQETQYF
>TRBJ2-1|.|TRBV3-1/TRBV3-2|.
TGTGCCAGCAGCCGACTCGTCCATGAGCAGTTCTTC
CASSRLVHEQFF
>TRBJ1-1|.|TRBV19|.
TGTGCCACCTCCCCTGCGGGCACTGAAGCTTTCTTT
CATSPAGTEAFF
>TRBJ1-2|TRBD1|TRBV2|few
TGTGCCAGCAGTGGGACTCCCAGGGGGCAGGTCTATGGCTACACCTTC
CASSGTPRGQVYGYTF
>TRBJ2-2|.|TRBV11-3|.
TGTGCCAGCAGCTTAGTTGGTTCCGGGGAGCTGTTTTTT
CASSLVGSGELFF
>TRBJ2-3|.|TRBV5-4|.
TGTGCCAGCAGTACCCTAGCGCCGGGCACAGATACGCAGTATTTT
CASSTLAPGTDTQYF
>TRBJ1-1|.|TRBV5-1|.
TGCGCCAGCAGCTTGTTCGGGACCGGGGACACTGAAGCTTTCTTT
CASSLFGTGDTEAFF
>TRBJ2-7|.|TRBV7-8|.
TGTGCCAGCAGCCTCATAGGCTACGAGCAGTACTTC
CASSLIGYEQYF
>TRBJ1-2|TRBD1|TRBV7-9|.
TGTGCCAGCAGCTTGCGGGGGACAGATGGCTACACCTTC
CASSLRGTDGYTF
>TRBJ1-2|.|TRBV19|.
TGTGCCAGTAGTAGAAAGACAGCTGCATGGGGCTACACCTTC
CASSRKTAAWGYTF
>TRBJ2-7|.|TRBV10-2|.
TGCGCCAGCAGTGGTGGTCTCCTTGGAACCTACGAGCAGTACTTC
CASSGGLLGTYEQYF
>TRBJ1-3|.|TRBV30|.
TGTGCCTGGAAGGGACGGTGGAGTGGAAACACCATATATTTT
CAWKGRWSGNTIYF
>TRBJ1-2|.|TRBV7-9|.
TGTGCCAGCAGCACCTCCAGATCTTTAAACTATGGCTACACCTTC
CASSTSRSLNYGYTF
>TRBJ1-5|.|TRBV6-6|once
TGTGCCACCAAAGTTAGCAATCAGCCCCAGCATTTT
CATKVSNQPQHF
>TRBJ1-2|.|TRBV5-1|few
TGCGCCAGCAGCTTGGGACAGCGGAATGGCTACACCTTC
CASSLGQRNGYTF
>TRBJ1-4|.|TRBV5-1|.
TGCGCCAGCAGCTTGGCCTCAACGGCAGAAAAACTGTTTTTT
CASSLASTAEKLFF
>TRBJ1-5|.|TRBV27|.
TGTGCCAGCAGATGGACCGAGGATAGCAATCAGCCCCAGCATTTT
CASRWTEDSNQPQHF
>TRBJ1-2|.|TRBV12-3/TRBV12-4|.
TGTGCCAGCAGTTCTAGGGACGGAGCATACTTC
CASSSRDGAYF
>TRBJ1-1|.|TRBV9|once
TGTGCCAGCAGCGCGGGACCTCACCTAAACACTGAAGCTTTCTTT
CASSAGPHLNTEAFF
>TRBJ2-2|.|TRBV5-1|.
TGCGCCAGCGGCCCCCAGTGGGGGAACACCGGGGAGCTGTTTTTT
CASGPQWGNTGELFF
>TRBJ1-1|.|TRBV12-1|.
TGTGCCAGCAGCTTTGACGGGACAGGGATCGGCATGAACACTGAAGCTTTCTTT
CASSFDGTGIGMNTEAFF
>TRBJ1-5|TRBD1|TRBV5-5|.
TGTGCCAGCAGCTTGGAGGGGGCCTCCGCTCAGCCCCAGCATTTT
CASSLEGASAQPQHF
>TRBJ1-5|.|TRBV12-3/TRBV12-4|.
TGTGCCAGCAGTACAGGGTACAATCAGCCCCAGCATTTT
CASSTGYNQPQHF
>TRBJ2-7|.|TRBV2|.
TGTGCCAGCAGTAGAGACAGTTACGAGCAGTACTTC
CASSRDSYEQYF
>TRBJ2-7|.|TRBV19|few
TGTGCCAGTAAAGTGGGGTCCGAGCAGTACTTC
CASKVGSEQYF
>TRBJ1-5|TRBD1|TRBV10-2|.
TGCGCCAGCAGTGTACCAGGGGGGGGTCAGCCCCAGCATTTT
CASSVPGGGQPQHF
>TRBJ2-7|.|TRBV5-1|.
TGCGCCAGCAGCTGGGGGGTGGGCTACGAGCAGTACTTC
CASSWGVGYEQYF
>TRBJ2-2|.|TRBV12-5|once
TGTGCTAGTGGTTTGGTAGTCGGCGGGACCGGGGAGCTGTTTTTT
CASGLVVGGTGELFF
>TRBJ2-7|.|TRBV19|.
TGTGCCAGTAGTATAACTGCAGGGCGCGAGCAGTACTTC
CASSITAGREQYF
>TRBJ1-6|TRBD1|TRBV29-1|.
TGCAGCGTAGGGACAGGCTATAATTCACCCCTCCACTTT
CSVGTGYNSPLHF